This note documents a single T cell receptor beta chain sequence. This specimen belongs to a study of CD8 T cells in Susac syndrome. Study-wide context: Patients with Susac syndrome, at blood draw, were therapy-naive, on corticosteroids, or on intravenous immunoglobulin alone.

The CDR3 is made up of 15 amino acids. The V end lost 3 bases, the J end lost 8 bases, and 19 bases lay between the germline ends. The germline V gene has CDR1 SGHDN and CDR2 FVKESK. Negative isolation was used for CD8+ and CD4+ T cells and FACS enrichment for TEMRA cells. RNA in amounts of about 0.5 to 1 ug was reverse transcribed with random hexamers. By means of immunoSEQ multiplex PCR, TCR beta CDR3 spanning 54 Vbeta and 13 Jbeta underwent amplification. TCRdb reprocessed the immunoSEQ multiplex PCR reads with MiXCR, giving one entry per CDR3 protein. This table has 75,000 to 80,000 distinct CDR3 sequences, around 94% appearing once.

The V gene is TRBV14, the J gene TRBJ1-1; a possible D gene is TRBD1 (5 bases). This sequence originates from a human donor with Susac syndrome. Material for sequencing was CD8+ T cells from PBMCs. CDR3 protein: CASSHPGTGTLEAFF. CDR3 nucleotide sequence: TGTGCCAGCAGCCACCCGGGGACTGGAACACTAGAAGCTTTCTTT.